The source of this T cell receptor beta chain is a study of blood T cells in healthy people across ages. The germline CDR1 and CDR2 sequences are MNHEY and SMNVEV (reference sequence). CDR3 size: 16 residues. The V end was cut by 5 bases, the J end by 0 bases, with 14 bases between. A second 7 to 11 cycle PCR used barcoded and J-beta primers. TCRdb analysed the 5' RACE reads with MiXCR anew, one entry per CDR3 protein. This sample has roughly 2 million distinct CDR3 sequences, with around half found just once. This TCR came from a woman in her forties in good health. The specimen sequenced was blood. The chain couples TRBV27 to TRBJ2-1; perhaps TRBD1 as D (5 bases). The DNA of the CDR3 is TGTGCCAGCAGTAACAGGCTCCTCAGCTCCTACAATGAGCAGTTCTTC. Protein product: CASSNRLLSSYNEQFF.